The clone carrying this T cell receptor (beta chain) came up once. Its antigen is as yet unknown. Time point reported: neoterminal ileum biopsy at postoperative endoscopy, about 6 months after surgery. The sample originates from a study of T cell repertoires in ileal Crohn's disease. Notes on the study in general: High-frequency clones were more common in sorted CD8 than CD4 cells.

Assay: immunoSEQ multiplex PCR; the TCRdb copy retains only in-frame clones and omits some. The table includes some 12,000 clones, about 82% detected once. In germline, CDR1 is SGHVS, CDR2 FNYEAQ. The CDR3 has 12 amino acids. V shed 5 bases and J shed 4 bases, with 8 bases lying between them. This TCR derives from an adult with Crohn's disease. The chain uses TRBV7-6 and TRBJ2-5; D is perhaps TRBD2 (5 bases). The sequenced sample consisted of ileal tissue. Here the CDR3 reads CASSPSGETQYF. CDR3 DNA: TGTGCCAGCAGCCCCAGCGGAGAGACCCAGTACTTC.